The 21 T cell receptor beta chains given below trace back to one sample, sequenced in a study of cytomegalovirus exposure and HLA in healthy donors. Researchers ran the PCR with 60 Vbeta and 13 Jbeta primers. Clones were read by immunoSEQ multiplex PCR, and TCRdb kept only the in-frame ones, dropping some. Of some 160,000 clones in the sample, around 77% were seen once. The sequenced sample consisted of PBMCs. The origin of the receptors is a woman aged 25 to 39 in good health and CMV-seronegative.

In DNA form, the CDR3 reads TGCGCCAGCAGCTCCCCTCCAGGGAGACTAGGCTCTGGGGCCAACGTCCTGACTTTC. Translating it yields CASSSPPGRLGSGANVLTF. The rearrangement joins TRBV5-1 to TRBJ2-6; D is possibly TRBD2 (6 bases). The germline CDR1 and CDR2 sequences are SGHRS and YFSETQ. The V end lost 3 bases, the J end lost 0 bases, and 19 bases lay between the germline ends. This CDR3 region has 19 residues.

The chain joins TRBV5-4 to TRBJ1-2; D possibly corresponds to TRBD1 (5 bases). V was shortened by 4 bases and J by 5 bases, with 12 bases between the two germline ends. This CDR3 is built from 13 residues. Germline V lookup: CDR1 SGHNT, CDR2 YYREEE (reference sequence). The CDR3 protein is CASSDGGGYGYTF. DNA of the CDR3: TGTGCCAGCAGCGACGGGGGGGGGTATGGCTACACCTTC.

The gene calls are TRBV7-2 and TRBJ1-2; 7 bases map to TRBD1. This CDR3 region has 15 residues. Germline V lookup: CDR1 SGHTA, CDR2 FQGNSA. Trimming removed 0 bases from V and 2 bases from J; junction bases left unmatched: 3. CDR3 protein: CASSLADRVNYGYTF. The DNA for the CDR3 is TGTGCCAGCAGCTTAGCCGACAGGGTCAACTATGGCTACACCTTC. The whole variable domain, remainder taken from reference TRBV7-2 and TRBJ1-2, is GAGVSQSPSNKVTEKGKDVELRCDPISGHTALYWYRQSLGQGLEFLIYFQGNSAPDKSGLPSDRFSAERTGGSVSTLTIQRTQQEDSAVYLCASSLADRVNYGYTFGSGTRLTVV.

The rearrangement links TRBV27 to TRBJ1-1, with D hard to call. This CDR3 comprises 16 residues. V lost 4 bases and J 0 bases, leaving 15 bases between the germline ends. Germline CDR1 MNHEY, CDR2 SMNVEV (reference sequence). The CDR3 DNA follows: TGTGCCAGCAGTTCCCCCCCCGGTACCTTGAACACTGAAGCTTTCTTT. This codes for CASSSPPGTLNTEAFF.

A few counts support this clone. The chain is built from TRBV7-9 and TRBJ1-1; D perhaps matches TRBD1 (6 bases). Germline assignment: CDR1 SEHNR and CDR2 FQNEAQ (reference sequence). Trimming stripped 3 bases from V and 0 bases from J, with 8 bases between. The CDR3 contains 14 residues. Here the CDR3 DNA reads TGTGCCAGCAGCTTCGGGGACATGAACACTGAAGCTTTCTTT. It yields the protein CASSFGDMNTEAFF.

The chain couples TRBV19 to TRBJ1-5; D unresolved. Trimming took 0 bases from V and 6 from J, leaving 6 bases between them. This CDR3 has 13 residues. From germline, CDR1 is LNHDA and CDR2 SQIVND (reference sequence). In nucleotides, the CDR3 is TGTGCCAGTAGTATAGATGCGGGTCAGCCCCAGCATTTT. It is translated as CASSIDAGQPQHF.

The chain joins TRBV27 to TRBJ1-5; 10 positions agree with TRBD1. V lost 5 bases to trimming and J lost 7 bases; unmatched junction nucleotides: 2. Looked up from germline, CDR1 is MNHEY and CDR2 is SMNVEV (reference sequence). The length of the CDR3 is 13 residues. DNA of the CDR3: TGTGCCAGCAGTGACAGGGGGCGACAGCCCCAGCATTTT. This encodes CASSDRGRQPQHF.

CDR3 bases: TGTGCCAGTGGGTTTAGGGGTTCCTCTAGGACGGCCCCGCAAGTGAACACTGAAGCTTTCTTT. It encodes CASGFRGSSRTAPQVNTEAFF. The genes are TRBV19 and TRBJ1-1; D is perhaps TRBD1 (5 bases). The germline V gene encodes CDR1 LNHDA and CDR2 SQIVND (reference sequence). CDR3 length: 21 amino acids. V lost 8 bases to trimming and J lost 0 bases, with 34 bases between them. The whole variable domain, remainder taken from reference TRBV19 and TRBJ1-1, is DGGITQSPKYLFRKEGQNVTLSCEQNLNHDAMYWYRQDPGQGLRLIYYSQIVNDFQKGDIAEGYSVSREKKESFPLTVTSAQKNPTAFYLCASGFRGSSRTAPQVNTEAFFGQGTRLTVV.

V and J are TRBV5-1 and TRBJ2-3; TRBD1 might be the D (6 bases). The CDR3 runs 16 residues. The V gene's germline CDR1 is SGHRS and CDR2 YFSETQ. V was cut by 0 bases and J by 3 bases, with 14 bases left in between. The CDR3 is CASSLGGGPQTDTQYF. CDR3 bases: TGCGCCAGCAGCTTGGGAGGGGGACCCCAGACAGATACGCAGTATTTT. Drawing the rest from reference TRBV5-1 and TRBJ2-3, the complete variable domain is KAGVTQTPRYLIKTRGQQVTLSCSPISGHRSVSWYQQTPGQGLQFLFEYFSETQRNKGNFPGRFSGRQFSNSRSEMNVSTLELGDSALYLCASSLGGGPQTDTQYFGPGTRLTVL.

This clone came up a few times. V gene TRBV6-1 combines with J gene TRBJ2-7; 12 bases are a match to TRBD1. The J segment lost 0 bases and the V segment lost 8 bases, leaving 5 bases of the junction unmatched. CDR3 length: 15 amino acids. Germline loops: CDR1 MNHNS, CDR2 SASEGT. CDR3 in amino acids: CASLPGQGASYEQYF. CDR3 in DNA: TGTGCCAGCTTACCGGGACAGGGGGCCTCCTACGAGCAGTACTTC.

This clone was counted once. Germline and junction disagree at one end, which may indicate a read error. CDR3 protein: CANSQIAGAYVDEQYF. The DNA for the CDR3 is TGTGCCAACAGTCAAATAGCGGGAGCGTACGTCGACGAGCAGTACTTC. This chain joins TRBV25-1 and TRBJ2-7, with 9 bases lining up with TRBD2. The length of the CDR3 is 16 residues. CDR1 MGHDK and CDR2 SYGVNS come from the germline V gene.

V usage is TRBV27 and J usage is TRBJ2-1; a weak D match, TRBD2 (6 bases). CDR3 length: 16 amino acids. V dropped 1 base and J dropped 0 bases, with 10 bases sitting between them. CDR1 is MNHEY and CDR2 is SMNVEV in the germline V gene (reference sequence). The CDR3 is CASSLLGRSSYNEQFF. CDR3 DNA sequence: TGTGCCAGCAGTTTATTGGGGAGGAGCTCCTACAATGAGCAGTTCTTC.

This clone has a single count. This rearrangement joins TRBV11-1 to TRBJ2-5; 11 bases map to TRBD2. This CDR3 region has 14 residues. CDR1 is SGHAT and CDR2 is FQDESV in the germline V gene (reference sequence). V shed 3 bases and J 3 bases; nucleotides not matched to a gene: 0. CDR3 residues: CASSLGLAEETQYF. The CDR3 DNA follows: TGTGCCAGCAGCTTGGGACTAGCGGAAGAGACCCAGTACTTC.

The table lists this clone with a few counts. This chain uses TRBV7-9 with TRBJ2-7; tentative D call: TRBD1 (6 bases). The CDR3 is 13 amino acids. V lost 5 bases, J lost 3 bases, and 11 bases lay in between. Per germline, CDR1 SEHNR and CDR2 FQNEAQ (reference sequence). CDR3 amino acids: CASSPGQYYEQYF. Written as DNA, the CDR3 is TGTGCCAGCAGCCCCGGACAGTACTACGAGCAGTACTTC.

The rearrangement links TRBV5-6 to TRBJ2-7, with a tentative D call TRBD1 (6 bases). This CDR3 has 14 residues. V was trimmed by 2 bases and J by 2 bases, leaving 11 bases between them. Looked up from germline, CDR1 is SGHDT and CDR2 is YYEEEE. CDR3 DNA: TGTGCCAGCAGCTTTACAGGGCCCACCTACGAGCAGTACTTC. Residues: CASSFTGPTYEQYF.

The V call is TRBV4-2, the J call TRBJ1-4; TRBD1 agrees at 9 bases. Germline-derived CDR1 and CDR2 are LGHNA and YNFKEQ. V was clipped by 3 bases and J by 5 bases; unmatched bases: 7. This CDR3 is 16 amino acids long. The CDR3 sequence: CASSQSPGTGNEKLFF. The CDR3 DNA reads TGTGCCAGCAGCCAGTCCCCCGGGACAGGGAATGAAAAACTGTTTTTT.

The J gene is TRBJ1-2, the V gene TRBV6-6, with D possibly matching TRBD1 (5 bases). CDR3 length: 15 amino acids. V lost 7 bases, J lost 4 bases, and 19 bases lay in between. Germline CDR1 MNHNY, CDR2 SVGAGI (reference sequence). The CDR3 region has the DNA TGTGCCAGCAACCCTTTGGGGCAGGGTTCCTATGGCTACACCTTC. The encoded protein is CASNPLGQGSYGYTF.

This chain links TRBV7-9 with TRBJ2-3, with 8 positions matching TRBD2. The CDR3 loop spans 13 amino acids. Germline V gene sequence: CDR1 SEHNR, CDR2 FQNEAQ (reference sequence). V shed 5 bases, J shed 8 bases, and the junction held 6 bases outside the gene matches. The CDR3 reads CASSRLALATQYF. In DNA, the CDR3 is TGTGCCAGCAGCCGACTAGCGCTGGCTACGCAGTATTTT.

CDR3: CASSRRQGYGYTF. The CDR3 region has the DNA TGTGCCAGCAGTAGACGACAGGGCTATGGCTACACCTTC. The chain is built from TRBV6-1 and TRBJ1-2; 7 bases are a match to TRBD1. V lost 5 bases, J lost 4 bases, and 4 bases stayed unmatched. CDR3 length equals 13 residues. The germline gives CDR1 MNHNS, CDR2 SASEGT.

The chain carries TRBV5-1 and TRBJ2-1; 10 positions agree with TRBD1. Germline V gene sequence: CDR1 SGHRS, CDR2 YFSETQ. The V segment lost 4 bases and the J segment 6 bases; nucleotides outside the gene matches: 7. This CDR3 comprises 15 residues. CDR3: CASSQGTGEFNEQFF. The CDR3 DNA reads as TGCGCCAGCAGCCAGGGGACAGGGGAATTCAATGAGCAGTTCTTC. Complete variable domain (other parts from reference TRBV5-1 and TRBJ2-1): KAGVTQTPRYLIKTRGQQVTLSCSPISGHRSVSWYQQTPGQGLQFLFEYFSETQRNKGNFPGRFSGRQFSNSRSEMNVSTLELGDSALYLCASSQGTGEFNEQFFGPGTRLTVL.

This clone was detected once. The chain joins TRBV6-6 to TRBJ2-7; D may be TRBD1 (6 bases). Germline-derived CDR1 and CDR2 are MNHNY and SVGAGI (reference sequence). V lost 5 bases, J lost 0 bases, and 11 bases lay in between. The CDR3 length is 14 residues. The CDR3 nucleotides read TGTGCCAGCAGTGCAGGCAGGGGCTCCTACGAGCAGTACTTC. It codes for CASSAGRGSYEQYF.